Each of the 15 T cell receptor beta chains below was sequenced from the same sample in a study of blood T cell repertoires in COVID-19. The repertoire was sequenced with immunoSEQ multiplex PCR; TCRdb's copy has only in-frame clones and lacks some. The table shows 210,000 or so clones, with 83% occurring only once. The sample consisted of PBMCs or T cells enriched from blood (not recorded which). These receptors were taken from a woman aged 50 to 60 who had been exposed to COVID-19.

The rearrangement joins TRBV13 to TRBJ2-5, with a tentative D call TRBD1 (6 bases). This CDR3 has 13 residues. In germline, CDR1 is PRHDT, CDR2 FYEKMQ (reference sequence). V shed 5 bases and J shed 3 bases, with 10 bases lying between them. The CDR3 nucleotides read TGTGCCAGCAGCCCACGACAGGAAGAGACCCAGTACTTC. As protein: CASSPRQEETQYF.

The V gene is TRBV30, the J gene TRBJ1-5; D is undetermined. V was cut by 2 bases and J by 3 bases, with 8 bases left in between. Germline-derived CDR1 and CDR2 are GTSNPN and SVGIG (reference sequence). CDR3 length: 13 residues. DNA for the CDR3: TGTGCCTGGAGTTCGGGATCCAATCAGCCCCAGCATTTT. As protein: CAWSSGSNQPQHF.

The chain links TRBV6-1 to TRBJ1-1; D not resolved. This CDR3 has 14 residues. Germline V gene lookup returns CDR1 MNHNS and CDR2 SASEGT. The germline V and J ends were trimmed by 2 bases and 4 bases, with 11 bases remaining between them. The CDR3 is CASSERASTTEAFF. Written as DNA, the CDR3 is TGTGCCAGCAGTGAAAGAGCCTCTACCACTGAAGCTTTCTTT.

The chain joins TRBV14 to TRBJ1-2, with D maybe TRBD1 (5 bases). V gave up 4 bases and J gave up 8 bases, with 17 bases separating them. The CDR3 loop spans 14 amino acids. Per germline, CDR1 SGHDN and CDR2 FVKESK. CDR3 nucleotide sequence: TGTGCCAGCAGCCTCTACGTGGACACGTCGGGCTACACCTTC. Translated, it gives CASSLYVDTSGYTF.

CDR3 in DNA: TGTGCCAGTAGTTTTGGACACCCGCTTGGAGTAGCCAAAAACATTCAGTACTTC. Translating it yields CASSFGHPLGVAKNIQYF. This sequence joins TRBV19 and TRBJ2-4; perhaps TRBD1 as D (5 bases). The CDR3 totals 18 residues. V was clipped by 5 bases and J by 0 bases, with 20 bases between them. Germline CDR1 LNHDA, CDR2 SQIVND (reference sequence).

The chain has TRBV7-2 and TRBJ2-2; D gene unclear. The CDR3 is made up of 13 amino acids. The germline V gene encodes CDR1 SGHTA and CDR2 FQGNSA. Deletions cut 4 bases from V and 4 bases from J, with 7 bases between. The CDR3 region is CASSSSSTGELFF. For the CDR3, the DNA is TGTGCCAGCAGCTCGTCTAGCACCGGGGAGCTGTTTTTT.

The CDR3 region has the DNA TGTGCCAGCAGTTTTTCGGGGGGGGCAGCTTTCTTT. It codes for CASSFSGGAAFF. The chain couples TRBV12-3 or TRBV12-4 to TRBJ1-1, with D possibly matching TRBD1 (6 bases). CDR3 length: 12 amino acids. Trimming shortened V by 3 bases and J by 10 bases, and 12 bases separated the two germline ends.

The chain combines TRBV5-1 with TRBJ1-1; 8 bases line up with TRBD1. Trimming took 3 bases from V and 4 from J; bases not matched to a gene: 5. The CDR3 extends over 14 amino acids. CDR1 and CDR2 from the germline V gene are SGHRS and YFSETQ. Here the CDR3 reads CASSSQGAGTEAFF. CDR3 in DNA: TGCGCCAGCAGCTCCCAGGGGGCCGGCACTGAAGCTTTCTTT. The full variable domain, in which reference TRBV5-1 and TRBJ1-1 provide the parts outside the CDR3, is KAGVTQTPRYLIKTRGQQVTLSCSPISGHRSVSWYQQTPGQGLQFLFEYFSETQRNKGNFPGRFSGRQFSNSRSEMNVSTLELGDSALYLCASSSQGAGTEAFFGQGTRLTVV.

The rearrangement uses TRBV5-1 and TRBJ1-1, with D perhaps TRBD1 (5 bases). The CDR3 totals 15 residues. Deletions cut 3 bases from V and 5 bases from J, with 17 bases between. Germline-derived CDR1 and CDR2 are SGHRS and YFSETQ. CDR3 DNA: TGCGCCAGCAGCTCGCTCGGGGGTTTAGGGACTGAAGCTTTCTTT. Translating it yields CASSSLGGLGTEAFF.

The J gene is TRBJ1-5, the V gene TRBV7-8, with D perhaps matching TRBD1 (5 bases). The germline V and J ends were trimmed by 4 bases and 11 bases, with 18 bases remaining between them. The germline gives CDR1 SGHVS, CDR2 FQNEAQ. CDR3 size: 14 residues. The CDR3 DNA reads as TGTGCCAGCAGCTATTTGGGACGGGGCGGGACCCAGCATTTT. Encoded protein: CASSYLGRGGTQHF.

The rearrangement uses TRBV3-1 (or the pseudogene TRBV3-2) and TRBJ1-5; D gene unclear. V shed 6 bases and J shed 6 bases, with 6 bases lying between them. The CDR3 runs 11 residues. CDR1 is LGHDT and CDR2 is YNNKEL in the germline V gene (reference sequence). The CDR3 nucleotides are TGTGCCAGCAGTATTCGTCAGCCCCAGCATTTT. The encoded protein is CASSIRQPQHF.

A note on this clone: The junction differs from germline at one of its ends, possibly a read error. J is TRBJ2-3 and V is TRBV12-3 or TRBV12-4, with D perhaps matching TRBD1 (5 bases). This CDR3 is built from 13 residues. The CDR3 coding sequence is TGTGCCAGCAGTTCCACGACAGCCACCGCCCGATCTTTT. This gives the protein CASSSTTATARSF.

This sequence joins TRBV6-5 and TRBJ2-2, with D perhaps matching TRBD1 (6 bases). The germline V gene encodes CDR1 MNHEY and CDR2 SVGAGI. The CDR3 covers 13 residues. V gave up 10 bases and J gave up 5 bases, with 14 bases separating them. The CDR3 loop reads CATRQEGTGELFF. The CDR3, as DNA: TGTGCCACCCGACAGGAAGGGACCGGGGAGCTGTTTTTT.

The chain combines TRBV7-2 with TRBJ1-1; D call uncertain. The CDR3 extends over 15 amino acids. The germline gives CDR1 SGHTA, CDR2 FQGNSA. V lost 5 bases and J lost 0, with 13 bases in between. The CDR3 DNA sequence: TGTGCCAGCAGCCGCCGGGGAGCGATGAACACTGAAGCTTTCTTT. It codes for CASSRRGAMNTEAFF.

This rearrangement joins TRBV7-2 to TRBJ1-2; maybe TRBD1 (6 bases). Germline lookup yields CDR1 SGHTA and CDR2 FQGNSA. This CDR3 is built from 15 residues. V lost 5 bases to trimming and J lost 7 bases, with 20 bases between them. The CDR3 DNA sequence: TGTGCCAGCAGCCTACCCCCTACAGGGCTCGGTGGCTACACCTTC. It yields the protein CASSLPPTGLGGYTF. Based on the CDR3 plus reference TRBV7-2 and TRBJ1-2, the full variable domain is GAGVSQSPSNKVTEKGKDVELRCDPISGHTALYWYRQSLGQGLEFLIYFQGNSAPDKSGLPSDRFSAERTGGSVSTLTIQRTQQEDSAVYLCASSLPPTGLGGYTFGSGTRLTVV.